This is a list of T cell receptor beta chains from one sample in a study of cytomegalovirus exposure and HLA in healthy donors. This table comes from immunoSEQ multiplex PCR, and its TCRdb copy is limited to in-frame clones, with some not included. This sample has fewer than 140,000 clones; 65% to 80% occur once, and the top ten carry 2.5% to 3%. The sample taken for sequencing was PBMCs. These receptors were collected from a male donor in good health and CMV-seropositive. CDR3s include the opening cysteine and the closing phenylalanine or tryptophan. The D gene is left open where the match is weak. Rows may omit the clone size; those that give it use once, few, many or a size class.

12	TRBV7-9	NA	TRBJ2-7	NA	CASGHLADEQYF	TGTGCCAGCGGACATCTCGCAGACGAGCAGTACTTC
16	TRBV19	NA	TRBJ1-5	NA	CASSTGSAVGNQPQHF	TGTGCCAGTAGTACCGGAAGCGCGGTAGGCAATCAGCCCCAGCATTTT
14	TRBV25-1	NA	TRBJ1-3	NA	CASRQAFSGNTIYF	TGTGCCAGCCGACAGGCATTCTCTGGAAACACCATATATTTT
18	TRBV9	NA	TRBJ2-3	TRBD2	CASSKSGPSGGAADTQYF	TGTGCCAGCAGCAAAAGTGGGCCTAGCGGGGGGGCAGCAGATACGCAGTATTTT
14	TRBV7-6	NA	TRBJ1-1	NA	CASSLGLRNTEAFF	TGTGCCAGCAGCTTAGGACTTAGGAACACTGAAGCTTTCTTT
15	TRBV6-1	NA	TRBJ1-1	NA	CASDINRVGATEAFF	TGTGCCAGCGACATAAACAGGGTCGGGGCCACTGAAGCTTTCTTT
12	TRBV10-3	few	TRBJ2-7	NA	CAIRQGSYEQYF	TGTGCCATCAGACAGGGCTCCTACGAGCAGTACTTC
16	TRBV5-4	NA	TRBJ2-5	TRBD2	CASTLRAGGPQETQYF	TGTGCCAGCACCCTTCGAGCGGGGGGTCCCCAAGAGACCCAGTACTTC
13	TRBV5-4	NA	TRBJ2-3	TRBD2	CASSYGLADTQYF	TGTGCCAGCAGTTACGGACTAGCAGATACGCAGTATTTT
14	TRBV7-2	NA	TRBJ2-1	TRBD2	CASSWTSGRNEQFF	TGTGCCAGCAGCTGGACTAGCGGGAGAAATGAGCAGTTCTTC